This T cell receptor beta chain was observed in a study of beta chain features in type 1 diabetes. Every bit of the isolated RNA underwent reverse transcription, so sequencing read expressed TCRB transcripts. The read count averaged roughly 3.5 million across naive, central memory and regulatory T cell samples. Method: immunoSEQ multiplex PCR; TCRdb's copy keeps in-frame clones and lacks some. Of 150,000 or so clones detected, around 10% appear once; the ten largest clones hold about 1.9%. This clone was seen a few times. Sample: central memory CD4+ T cells from blood. The TCR comes from a man aged 18 to 29 in good health.

CDR3 coding DNA: TGTGCCAGCAGAGCCATAGAGACCCAGTACTTC. Translation gives CASRAIETQYF. V and J are TRBV2 and TRBJ2-5; D gene uncertain. V lost 6 bases, J lost 4 bases, and 6 bases lay in between. The germline V gene encodes CDR1 SNHLY and CDR2 FYNNEI. This CDR3 comprises 11 residues.